These 13 T cell receptor beta chains were sequenced from one sample in a study of CD8 T cells in Susac syndrome. It was with random hexamers that about 0.45 to 1 ug RNA was reverse transcribed. From the immunoSEQ multiplex PCR reads, TCRdb called clonotypes with MiXCR, one entry per CDR3 protein. The top ten hold 0.087% of the sample, which has 100,000 to 150,000 distinct CDR3 sequences, about 95% seen once. The sequenced material came from CD4+ T cells from PBMCs. These receptors were taken from a human donor in good health.

This clonotype was recorded a few times. The J gene is TRBJ1-5, the V gene TRBV18, with D maybe TRBD1 (6 bases). V was clipped by 6 bases and J by 2 bases, with 14 bases between them. This CDR3 has 15 residues. CDR1 is KGHSH and CDR2 is LQKENI in the germline V gene. Written as DNA, the CDR3 is TGTGCCAGCTCCCCGAGGGGGGAAGGCAATCAGCCCCAGCATTTT. Protein product: CASSPRGEGNQPQHF.

The chain is built from TRBV5-1 and TRBJ2-2; the D gene is possibly TRBD1 (5 bases). V lost 6 bases and J 4 bases, leaving 13 bases between the germline ends. The CDR3 contains 14 residues. Germline V CDR1 and CDR2: SGHRS, YFSETQ. This CDR3 reads CASNAGYITGELFF. The CDR3 nucleotides are TGCGCCAGCAACGCAGGGTATATCACCGGGGAGCTGTTTTTT.

V usage is TRBV5-4 and J usage is TRBJ2-1; perhaps TRBD1 as D (6 bases). CDR1 and CDR2 (germline): SGHNT, YYREEE (reference sequence). The V end was cut by 3 bases, the J end by 7 bases, with 23 bases between. The CDR3 sequence is 17 residues long. The CDR3 is CASSSTLGARGTNEQFF. CDR3 coding DNA: TGTGCCAGCAGCTCAACCCTGGGGGCTCGGGGCACGAATGAGCAGTTCTTC. Based on the CDR3 plus reference TRBV5-4 and TRBJ2-1, the full variable domain is ETGVTQSPTHLIKTRGQQVTLRCSSQSGHNTVSWYQQALGQGPQFIFQYYREEENGRGNFPPRFSGLQFPNYSSELNVNALELDDSALYLCASSSTLGARGTNEQFFGPGTRLTVL.

The genes are TRBV23-1 and TRBJ2-7, with a possible D match to TRBD1 (5 bases). TRBV23-1 is assigned to the ORF class and has an uncertain function. CDR3 length equals 16 residues. Trimming took off 2 bases at V and 3 bases at J, with 17 bases between the two ends. The CDR3 DNA sequence: TGCGCCAGCAGTCAACCTACGACTGGACAATACTACGAGCAGTACTTC. Amino acids: CASSQPTTGQYYEQYF.

As DNA, the CDR3 is TGTGCCAGCAGCTTAGGGTTCGGGTACACTGAAGCTTTCTTT. Translating it yields CASSLGFGYTEAFF. The chain has TRBV11-2 and TRBJ1-1, with D uncertain. V was pared by 1 base and J by 3 bases, with 9 bases between. CDR1 is SGHAT, CDR2 FQNNGV, per germline. CDR3 size: 14 residues.

The V call is TRBV27, the J call TRBJ2-5; TRBD2 might be the D (6 bases). CDR1 and CDR2 from the germline V gene are MNHEY and SMNVEV (reference sequence). V dropped 5 bases and J dropped 2 bases, with 12 bases sitting between them. The CDR3 sequence is 14 residues long. The CDR3 DNA sequence: TGTGCCAGCAGTACTGGCGGGGAACAAGAGACCCAGTACTTC. This sequence encodes CASSTGGEQETQYF.

The chain recombines TRBV5-1 with TRBJ1-1; tentatively, D is TRBD1 (6 bases). Trimming removed 4 bases from V and 4 bases from J, with 14 bases in between. Germline V gene sequence: CDR1 SGHRS, CDR2 YFSETQ. The CDR3 extends over 14 amino acids. As DNA, the CDR3 is TGCGCCAGCAGCCCCCAGGGGTCGTTCACTGAAGCTTTCTTT. Translating gives CASSPQGSFTEAFF.

This chain connects TRBV18 to TRBJ1-2; tentatively, D is TRBD1 (6 bases). Germline V gives CDR1 KGHSH, CDR2 LQKENI. Trimming stripped 0 bases from V and 3 bases from J, with 17 bases between. CDR3 length: 17 residues. CDR3 nucleotide sequence: TGTGCCAGCTCACCACCGAAGACAGGAACTTCCCACTATGGCTACACCTTC. This translates into CASSPPKTGTSHYGYTF.

The rearrangement joins TRBV27 to TRBJ2-7; tentatively, D is TRBD1 or TRBD2 (5 bases each). Germline V lookup: CDR1 MNHEY, CDR2 SMNVEV (reference sequence). This CDR3 spans 15 amino acids. V was clipped by 3 bases and J by 1 base, with 13 bases between them. Here the CDR3 DNA reads TGTGCCAGCAGTTTTGGGTGGGACGAATCCTACGAGCAGTACTTC. Translated: CASSFGWDESYEQYF.

This clonotype showed up just once. The chain is built from TRBV20-1 and TRBJ2-1, with D hard to call. CDR3 length: 12 amino acids. The germline V gene has CDR1 DFQATT and CDR2 SNEGSKA (reference sequence). V was cut by 6 bases and J by 8 bases, with 14 bases left in between. CDR3 nucleotide sequence: TGCAGTGCCCCCGGCGACCGCTATGAGCAGTTCTTC. Protein product: CSAPGDRYEQFF.

The chain joins TRBV20-1 to TRBJ1-1; tentatively, D is TRBD1 (5 bases). The CDR3 contains 15 residues. Germline loops: CDR1 DFQATT, CDR2 SNEGSKA (reference sequence). The V end lost 0 bases, the J end lost 1 base, and 12 bases lay between the germline ends. The CDR3 bases are TGCAGTGCTAGAGATGGGAGGAGGGGGAACACTGAAGCTTTCTTT. Protein: CSARDGRRGNTEAFF.

The chain is built from TRBV12-3 or TRBV12-4 and TRBJ2-7, with D perhaps matching TRBD2 (7 bases). This CDR3 contains 13 residues. Trimming removed 3 bases at V and 6 bases at J, with 12 bases between. CDR3 loop: CASSLGGAGEQYF. The CDR3, as DNA: TGTGCCAGCAGTTTGGGGGGGGCCGGCGAGCAGTACTTC.

The chain carries TRBV27 and TRBJ1-5; the D is unclear. This CDR3 has 16 residues. The germline gives CDR1 MNHEY, CDR2 SMNVEV (reference sequence). V gave up 0 bases and J gave up 2 bases, with 11 bases separating them. The CDR3, as DNA: TGTGCCAGCAGTTTATCCTCAGGACGGGGCAATCAGCCCCAGCATTTT. Translated: CASSLSSGRGNQPQHF.